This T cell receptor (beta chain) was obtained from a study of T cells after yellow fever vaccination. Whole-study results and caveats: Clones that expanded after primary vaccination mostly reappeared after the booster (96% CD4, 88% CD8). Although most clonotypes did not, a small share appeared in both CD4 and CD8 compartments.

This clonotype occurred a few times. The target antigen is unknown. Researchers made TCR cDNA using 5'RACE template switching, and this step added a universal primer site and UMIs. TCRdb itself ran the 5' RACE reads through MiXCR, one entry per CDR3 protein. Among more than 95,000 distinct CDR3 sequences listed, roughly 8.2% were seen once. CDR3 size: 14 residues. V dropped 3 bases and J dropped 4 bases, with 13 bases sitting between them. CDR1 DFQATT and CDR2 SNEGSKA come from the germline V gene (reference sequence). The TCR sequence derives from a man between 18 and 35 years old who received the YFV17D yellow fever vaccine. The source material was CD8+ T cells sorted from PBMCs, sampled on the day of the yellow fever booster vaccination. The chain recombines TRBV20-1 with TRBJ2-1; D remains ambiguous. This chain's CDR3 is CSASKGRAYNEQFF. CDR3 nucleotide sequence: TGCAGTGCTAGCAAAGGACGGGCGTACAATGAGCAGTTCTTC.